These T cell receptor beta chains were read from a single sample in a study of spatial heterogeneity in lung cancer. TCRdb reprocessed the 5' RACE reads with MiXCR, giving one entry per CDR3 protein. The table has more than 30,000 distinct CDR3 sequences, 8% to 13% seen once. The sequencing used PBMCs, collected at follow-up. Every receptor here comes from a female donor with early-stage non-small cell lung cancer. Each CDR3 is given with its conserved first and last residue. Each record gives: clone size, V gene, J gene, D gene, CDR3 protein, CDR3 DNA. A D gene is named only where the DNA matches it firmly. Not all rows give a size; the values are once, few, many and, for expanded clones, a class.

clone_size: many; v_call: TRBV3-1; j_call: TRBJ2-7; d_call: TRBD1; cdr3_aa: CASSQDPGQGISGQYF; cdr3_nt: TGTGCCAGCAGCCAAGACCCGGGACAGGGGATATCCGGGCAGTACTTC
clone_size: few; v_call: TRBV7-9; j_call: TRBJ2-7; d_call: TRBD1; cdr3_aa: CASSKWDRAYEQYF; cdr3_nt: TGTGCCAGCAGCAAATGGGACAGAGCCTACGAGCAGTACTTC
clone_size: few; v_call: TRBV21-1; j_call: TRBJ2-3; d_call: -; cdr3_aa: CASSRTRTTDTQYF; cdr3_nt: TGTGCCAGCAGCCGCACTAGGACCACAGATACGCAGTATTTT
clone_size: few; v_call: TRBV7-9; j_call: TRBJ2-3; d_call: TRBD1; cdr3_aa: CASSLGQGFAEHSAQYF; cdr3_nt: TGTGCCAGCAGCTTGGGACAGGGATTCGCGGAACATTCTGCGCAGTATTTT
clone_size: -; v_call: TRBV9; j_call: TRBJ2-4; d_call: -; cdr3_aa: CASSVTPAGQKNIQYF; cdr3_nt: TGTGCCAGCAGCGTAACCCCGGCAGGGCAAAAAAACATTCAGTACTTC
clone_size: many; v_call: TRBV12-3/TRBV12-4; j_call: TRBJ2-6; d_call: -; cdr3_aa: CASSPRRGSGANVLTF; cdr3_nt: TGTGCCAGCAGTCCGCGACGGGGCTCTGGGGCCAACGTCCTGACTTTC
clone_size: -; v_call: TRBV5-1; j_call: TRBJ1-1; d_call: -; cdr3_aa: CASSLAGPEAFF; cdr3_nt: TGCGCCAGCAGCTTGGCGGGACCTGAAGCTTTCTTT
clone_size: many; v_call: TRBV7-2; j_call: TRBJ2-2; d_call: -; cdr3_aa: CASSLAGVTGELFF; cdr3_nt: TGTGCCAGCAGCTTGGCCGGTGTCACCGGGGAGCTGTTTTTT
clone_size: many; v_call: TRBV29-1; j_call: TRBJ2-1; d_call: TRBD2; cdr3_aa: CSVGPSGGANEQFF; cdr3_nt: TGCAGCGTTGGTCCTAGCGGGGGGGCAAATGAGCAGTTCTTC
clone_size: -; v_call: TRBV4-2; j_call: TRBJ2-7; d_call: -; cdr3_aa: CASSQVGLLGVIYEQYF; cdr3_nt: TGTGCCAGCAGCCAGGTTGGGTTACTAGGGGTCATCTACGAGCAGTACTTC
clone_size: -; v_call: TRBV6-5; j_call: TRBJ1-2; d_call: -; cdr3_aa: CASRSHRVYNYGYTF; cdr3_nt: TGTGCCAGCAGGAGCCACAGGGTGTACAACTATGGCTACACCTTC
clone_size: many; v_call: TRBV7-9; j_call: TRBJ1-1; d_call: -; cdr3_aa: CASSLGGEAFF; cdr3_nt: TGTGCCAGCAGCTTAGGGGGTGAAGCTTTCTTT
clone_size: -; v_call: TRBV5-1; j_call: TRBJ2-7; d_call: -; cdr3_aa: CASSLGQGFSEQYF; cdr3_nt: TGCGCCAGCAGCTTGGGGCAGGGTTTCAGCGAGCAGTACTTC
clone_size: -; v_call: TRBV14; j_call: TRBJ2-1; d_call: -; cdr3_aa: CASSQVEGNEQFF; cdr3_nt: TGTGCCAGCAGCCAGGTGGAGGGCAATGAGCAGTTCTTC
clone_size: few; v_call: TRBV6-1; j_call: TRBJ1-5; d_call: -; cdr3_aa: CASRQSNQPQHF; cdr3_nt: TGTGCCAGCAGGCAGAGCAATCAGCCCCAGCATTTT
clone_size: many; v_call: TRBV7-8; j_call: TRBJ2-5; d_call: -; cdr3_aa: CASSRTERRRRYQETQYF; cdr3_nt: TGTGCCAGCAGCCGCACAGAACGGCGACGTCGGTACCAAGAGACCCAGTACTTC
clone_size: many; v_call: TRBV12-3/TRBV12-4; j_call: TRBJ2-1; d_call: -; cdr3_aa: CASSQTSFDEQFF; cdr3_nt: TGTGCCAGCAGTCAGACTAGTTTCGATGAGCAGTTCTTC
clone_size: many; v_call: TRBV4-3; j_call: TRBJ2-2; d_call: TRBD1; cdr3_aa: CASSQDETGNAGELFF; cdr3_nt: TGCGCCAGCAGCCAAGATGAGACAGGGAACGCCGGGGAGCTGTTTTTT
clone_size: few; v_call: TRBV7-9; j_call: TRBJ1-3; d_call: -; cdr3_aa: CASSQDTDNTIYF; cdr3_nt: TGTGCCAGCAGCCAAGACACAGACAACACCATATATTTT
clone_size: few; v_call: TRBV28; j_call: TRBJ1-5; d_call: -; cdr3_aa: CASSTGTVDSNQPQHF; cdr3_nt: TGTGCCAGCAGCACCGGGACGGTCGATAGCAATCAGCCCCAGCATTTT
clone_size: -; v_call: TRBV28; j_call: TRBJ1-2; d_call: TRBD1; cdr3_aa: CASSPAGTGFGYTF; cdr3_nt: TGTGCCAGCAGCCCAGCCGGGACAGGGTTCGGCTACACCTTC
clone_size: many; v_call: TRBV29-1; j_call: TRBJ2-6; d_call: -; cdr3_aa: CSVEVDANVLTF; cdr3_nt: TGCAGCGTGGAGGTGGACGCCAACGTCCTGACTTTC
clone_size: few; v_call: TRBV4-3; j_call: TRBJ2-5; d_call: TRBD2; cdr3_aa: CASSPGTKETQYF; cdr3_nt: TGCGCCAGCAGCCCCGGGACTAAAGAGACCCAGTACTTC
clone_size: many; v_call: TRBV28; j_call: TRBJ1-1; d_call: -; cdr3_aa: CASSVRQSPWKAFF; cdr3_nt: TGTGCCAGCAGTGTCCGACAGTCCCCTTGGAAAGCTTTCTTT
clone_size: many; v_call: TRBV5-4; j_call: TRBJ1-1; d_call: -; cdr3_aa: CASSKAQALNTEAFF; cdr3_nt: TGTGCCAGCAGCAAGGCACAGGCCCTGAACACTGAAGCTTTCTTT
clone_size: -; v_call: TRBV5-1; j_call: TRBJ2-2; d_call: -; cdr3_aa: CASSLVVTGELFF; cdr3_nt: TGCGCCAGCAGCTTGGTTGTGACCGGGGAGCTGTTTTTT
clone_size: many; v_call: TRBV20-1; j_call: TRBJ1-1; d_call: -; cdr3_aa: CSARDPLREEF; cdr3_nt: TGCAGTGCTAGAGATCCCCTACGAGAAGAGTTT
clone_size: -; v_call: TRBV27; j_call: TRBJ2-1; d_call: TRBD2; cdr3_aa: CASRTSGGSSYNEQFF; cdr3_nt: TGTGCCAGCAGAACTAGCGGTGGGAGCTCCTACAATGAGCAGTTCTTC
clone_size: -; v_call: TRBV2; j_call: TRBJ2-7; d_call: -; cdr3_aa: CASSAGSYEQYF; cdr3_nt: TGTGCCAGCAGCGCCGGGTCCTACGAGCAGTACTTC
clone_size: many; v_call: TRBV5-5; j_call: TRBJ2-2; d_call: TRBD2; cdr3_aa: CASSPRGGTGELFF; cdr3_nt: TGTGCCAGCAGCCCACGCGGGGGCACCGGGGAGCTGTTTTTT
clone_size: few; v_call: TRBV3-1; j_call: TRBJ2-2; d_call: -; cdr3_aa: CASSQPYKNTGELFF; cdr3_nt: TGTGCCAGCAGCCAACCCTACAAGAACACCGGGGAGCTGTTTTTT
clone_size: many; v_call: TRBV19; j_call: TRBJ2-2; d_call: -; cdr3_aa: CASSLFVGELFF; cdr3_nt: TGTGCCAGTAGTTTATTTGTCGGGGAGCTGTTTTTT
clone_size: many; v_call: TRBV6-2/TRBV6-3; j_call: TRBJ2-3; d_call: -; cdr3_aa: CASSYTNTDTQYF; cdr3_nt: TGTGCCAGCAGTTACACTAACACAGATACGCAGTATTTT
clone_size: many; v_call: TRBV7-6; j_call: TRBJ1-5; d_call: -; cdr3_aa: CASSLRQGPNQPQHF; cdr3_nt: TGTGCCAGCAGCCTAAGGCAGGGGCCCAATCAGCCCCAGCATTTT
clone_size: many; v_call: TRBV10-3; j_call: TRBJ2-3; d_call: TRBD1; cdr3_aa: CAISELGQTTTDTQYF; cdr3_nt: TGTGCCATCAGTGAATTGGGACAGACGACCACAGATACGCAGTATTTT
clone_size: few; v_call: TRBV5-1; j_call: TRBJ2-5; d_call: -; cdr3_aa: CASSLDPGLQTQYF; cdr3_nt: TGCGCCAGCAGCTTGGATCCAGGGTTGCAGACCCAGTACTTC
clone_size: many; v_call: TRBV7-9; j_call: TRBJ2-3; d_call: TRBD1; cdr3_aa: CASSPTGTGTDTQYF; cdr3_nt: TGTGCCAGCAGCCCGACAGGGACGGGGACAGATACGCAGTATTTT
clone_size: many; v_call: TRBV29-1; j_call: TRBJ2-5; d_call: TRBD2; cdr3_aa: CSVGLAGGETQYF; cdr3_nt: TGCAGCGTTGGACTAGCGGGTGGAGAGACCCAGTACTTC
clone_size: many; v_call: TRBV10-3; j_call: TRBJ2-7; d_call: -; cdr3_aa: CAISESTGLTYEQYF; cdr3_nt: TGTGCCATCAGTGAGTCTACAGGGTTGACCTACGAGCAGTACTTC
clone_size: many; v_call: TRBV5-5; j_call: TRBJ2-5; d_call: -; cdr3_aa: CASSRTASETQYF; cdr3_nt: TGTGCCAGCAGCCGGACAGCGTCGGAGACCCAGTACTTC
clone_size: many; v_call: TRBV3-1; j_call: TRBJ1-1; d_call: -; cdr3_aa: CASSQDVDRSAAFF; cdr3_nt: TGTGCCAGCAGCCAAGACGTGGATAGGTCTGCGGCTTTCTTT
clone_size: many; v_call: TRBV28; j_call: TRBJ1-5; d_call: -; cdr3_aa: CASRSGGQPQHF; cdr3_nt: TGTGCCAGCCGGAGCGGCGGGCAGCCCCAGCATTTT